Below are 19 T cell receptor beta chains sequenced from a single sample in a study of blood T cell repertoires in COVID-19. Using immunoSEQ multiplex PCR, the repertoire was profiled, and TCRdb retains in-frame clones only, with some absent. The sample has a few hundred thousand clones; 87% are singletons. Input material: peripheral blood. The receptors here all came from a man between 18 and 35 years old with active or convalescent COVID-19.

This clone was found a few times. The CDR3 nucleotides are TGTGCCATCAGTGAGTCGAAGGACAGGGGGCTGCCCGAGCAGTACTTC. This encodes CAISESKDRGLPEQYF. V gene TRBV10-3 combines with J gene TRBJ2-7; TRBD1 aligns across 11 bases. Losses at the gene ends were 0 bases for V and 6 bases for J; bases not matched to a gene: 7. The V gene's germline CDR1 is ENHRY and CDR2 SYGVKD. The CDR3 contains 16 residues.

V is TRBV6-5 and J is TRBJ1-5; a weak D match, TRBD1 (5 bases). CDR1 is MNHEY and CDR2 is SVGAGI in the germline V gene. CDR3 length: 15 amino acids. Trimming took off 0 bases at V and 7 bases at J, with 13 bases between the two ends. CDR3 sequence reads: CASSYSAGLGQPQHF. The CDR3 DNA reads TGTGCCAGCAGTTACTCGGCAGGGCTTGGCCAGCCCCAGCATTTT.

Details on this clone: This specimen includes other DNA sequences encoding the same CDR3. V gene TRBV7-2 combines with J gene TRBJ2-7, with 8 bases identical to TRBD2. The CDR3 sequence is 15 residues long. Germline V gene data show CDR1 as SGHTA and CDR2 as FQGNSA. V gave up 1 base and J gave up 4 bases; unmatched junction bases: 6. The chain's CDR3 is CASSLVPGGGYEQYF. CDR3 nucleotides: TGTGCCAGCAGCTTAGTTCCGGGAGGGGGATACGAGCAGTACTTC.

CDR3 residues: CASSLRTSGSGGELFF. The CDR3 DNA reads TGTGCCAGCAGCTTAAGGACTAGCGGTTCCGGCGGGGAGCTGTTTTTT. This rearrangement joins TRBV11-2 to TRBJ2-2; 10 bases agree with TRBD2. CDR3 length: 16 residues. V shed 2 bases and J 7 bases; nucleotides not matched to a gene: 7. Per germline, CDR1 SGHAT and CDR2 FQNNGV.

This clone was seen more than once but under ten times. The chain carries TRBV2 and TRBJ1-2; D not certain. The CDR3 length is 14 residues. Per germline, CDR1 SNHLY and CDR2 FYNNEI. The V and J ends lost 2 bases and 3 bases respectively, with 10 bases between them. CDR3 sequence (DNA): TGTGCCAGCAGTGAATGGAGGACCTACTATGGCTACACCTTC. It translates to CASSEWRTYYGYTF.

This chain connects TRBV5-1 to TRBJ1-1; D is undetermined. This CDR3 spans 14 amino acids. The V gene's germline CDR1 is SGHRS and CDR2 YFSETQ. Deletions cut 0 bases from V and 0 bases from J, with 6 bases between. The CDR3 region is CASSLDGMNTEAFF. The CDR3 DNA sequence: TGCGCCAGCAGCTTGGACGGGATGAACACTGAAGCTTTCTTT.

The chain joins TRBV10-2 to TRBJ2-3; 7 positions agree with TRBD2. Germline values: CDR1 WSHSY, CDR2 SAAADI. Trimming at V came to 6 bases and at J to 4 bases, leaving 10 bases not matched to a gene. The CDR3 spans 15 residues. The CDR3 here is CASSDTGTIADTQYF. Here the CDR3 DNA reads TGCGCCAGCAGCGATACCGGGACTATCGCAGATACGCAGTATTTT.

V gene TRBV5-4 combines with J gene TRBJ1-4; 7 bases agree with TRBD1. The V and J ends lost 2 bases and 6 bases, in that order; junction bases with no gene match: 4. Germline V CDR1 and CDR2: SGHNT, YYREEE (reference sequence). The CDR3 is 14 residues long. DNA for the CDR3: TGTGCCAGCAGCTTCGACAGGGCCGATGAAAAACTGTTTTTT. It codes for CASSFDRADEKLFF.

This chain uses TRBV28 with TRBJ2-3, with unresolved D. Looked up from germline, CDR1 is MDHEN and CDR2 is SYDVKM. The CDR3 runs to 12 residues. Between the trimmed V and J ends, which lost 3 bases and 3 bases, there was a span of 4 bases. The DNA for the CDR3 is TGTGCCAGCAGTTTTCTTACAGATACGCAGTATTTT. The encoded protein is CASSFLTDTQYF.

The CDR3 DNA reads TGTGCCAGTAGTAAGAGTGGTACTGAAGCTTTCTTT. This codes for CASSKSGTEAFF. V gene TRBV19 combines with J gene TRBJ1-1; D ambiguous. Germline CDR1 reads LNHDA; CDR2 reads SQIVND (reference sequence). This CDR3 spans 12 amino acids. The V gene lost 4 bases and the J gene lost 5 bases, with 8 bases spanning the gap. Drawing the rest from reference TRBV19 and TRBJ1-1, the complete variable domain is DGGITQSPKYLFRKEGQNVTLSCEQNLNHDAMYWYRQDPGQGLRLIYYSQIVNDFQKGDIAEGYSVSREKKESFPLTVTSAQKNPTAFYLCASSKSGTEAFFGQGTRLTVV.

This chain uses TRBV2 with TRBJ1-1; D remains ambiguous. The CDR3 extends over 12 amino acids. Germline V lookup: CDR1 SNHLY, CDR2 FYNNEI. Trimming pared 1 base from V and 5 bases from J, leaving 5 bases between. This CDR3 reads CASSEGQTEAFF. The CDR3 DNA follows: TGTGCCAGCAGTGAAGGGCAGACTGAAGCTTTCTTT.

A remark on this clone: Other DNA sequences from this sample encode an identical CDR3 as well. This sequence joins TRBV5-6 and TRBJ1-2; maybe TRBD1 (5 bases). This CDR3 is 13 amino acids long. The V end was cut by 0 bases, the J end by 2 bases, with 5 bases between. The germline V gene encodes CDR1 SGHDT and CDR2 YYEEEE. Here the CDR3 reads CASSLGQNYGYTF. The CDR3 DNA is TGTGCCAGCAGCTTGGGACAGAACTATGGCTACACCTTC.

This chain joins TRBV27 and TRBJ1-2; 7 bases agree with TRBD1. The germline CDR1 and CDR2 sequences are MNHEY and SMNVEV (reference sequence). This CDR3 is 12 amino acids long. Trimming took 2 bases from V and 7 from J; bases not matched to a gene: 1. CDR3 coding DNA: TGTGCCAGCAGTTTAACAGGGGCTGGCTACACCTTC. Translating gives CASSLTGAGYTF.

The chain uses TRBV7-9 and TRBJ1-2; weak D call: TRBD1 (6 bases). V lost 5 bases, J lost 6 bases, and 13 bases lay in between. The length of the CDR3 is 13 residues. Germline V lookup: CDR1 SEHNR, CDR2 FQNEAQ (reference sequence). The CDR3 bases are TGTGCCAGCAGCCCGCGACAGGTAGATGGCTACACCTTC. It yields the protein CASSPRQVDGYTF.

This clone was observed a few times. The rearrangement joins TRBV6-1 to TRBJ1-4; 8 bases fit TRBD1. The germline gives CDR1 MNHNS, CDR2 SASEGT. CDR3 length: 13 amino acids. V lost 2 bases, J lost 14 bases, and 7 bases stayed unmatched. CDR3 loop: CASSENRGIGLFF. The DNA for the CDR3 is TGTGCCAGCAGTGAAAACAGGGGGATTGGTCTGTTTTTT.

V gene TRBV7-9 combines with J gene TRBJ1-1, with D tentatively TRBD1 (5 bases). V lost 2 bases, J lost 5 bases, and 9 bases lay in between. Germline V gene lookup returns CDR1 SEHNR and CDR2 FQNEAQ (reference sequence). The CDR3 runs to 13 residues. The CDR3 here is CASSLKGRTEAFF. In nucleotides, the CDR3 is TGTGCCAGCAGCTTAAAGGGGCGGACTGAAGCTTTCTTT.

In DNA form, the CDR3 reads TGTGCCAGCTCACCACCCGAGGGATTCTACTATGGCTACACCTTC. Its protein is CASSPPEGFYYGYTF. The genes are TRBV18 and TRBJ1-2; no reliable D call. The ends were cut back, 0 bases at V and 3 bases at J, with 11 bases in the middle. This CDR3 is 15 amino acids long. Germline values: CDR1 KGHSH, CDR2 LQKENI.

The rearrangement links TRBV27 to TRBJ2-5, with 9 bases identical to TRBD1. Trimming cost V 6 bases and J 4 bases; bases outside gene matches: 3. The CDR3 has 13 amino acids. CDR1 is MNHEY and CDR2 is SMNVEV in the germline V gene (reference sequence). The CDR3 here is CASRGTGRETQYF. As DNA, the CDR3 is TGTGCCAGCAGGGGGACAGGGCGAGAGACCCAGTACTTC.

Turning to this clone: This CDR3 is also generated by other DNA sequences in the sample. The chain recombines TRBV19 with TRBJ1-5; 8 bases fit TRBD1. CDR3 size: 15 residues. Germline V gene lookup returns CDR1 LNHDA and CDR2 SQIVND (reference sequence). V shed 4 bases and J 4 bases; nucleotides not matched to a gene: 6. CDR3 protein: CASSRDRGRNQPQHF. CDR3 DNA sequence: TGTGCCAGTAGTAGAGACAGGGGTCGGAATCAGCCCCAGCATTTT.